This TCR beta chain is from a study of blood T cell repertoires in COVID-19. Looking at the study overall: Acute and convalescent COVID-19 specimens originated in the United States, Italy and Spain. In each case, the material was cDNA or gDNA derived from T cells, B-cell-depleted T cells, or PBMCs.

This CDR3 has 16 amino acids. V lost 3 bases to trimming and J lost 3 bases; unmatched junction nucleotides: 7. Germline V CDR1 and CDR2: LGHDT, YNNKEL (reference sequence). Original analysis: Reference gene primer amplification yielded estimated nucleated cell counts. Libraries were prepared by immunoSEQ multiplex PCR; TCRdb keeps only in-frame clonotypes and omits some of them. V and J calls plus clone size are reproduced from that table; the DNA served to infer D and trimming. This sample has about 260,000 clones, with roughly 87% found just once. This clone was found once. The TCR was taken from a human donor in a cohort sampled during active COVID-19. The rearrangement uses TRBV3-1 (or the pseudogene TRBV3-2) and TRBJ2-5, with 10 bases that match TRBD2. Sequencing input: peripheral blood. In nucleotides, the CDR3 is TGTGCCAGCAGCCAGTTCGGAAGCGGGAGGGAAGAGACCCAGTACTTC. Its translation: CASSQFGSGREETQYF.